The 28 T cell receptor beta chains listed next were all sequenced from one sample in a study of OX40 agonist ivuxolimab in advanced cancers. The library was generated by the immunoSEQ multiplex PCR assay. Not all clones reach the TCRdb copy of this immuneACCESS table, which keeps in-frame sequences only. Checked studies attribute under half of the gap to unresolved V genes and leave the rest unexplained. The sample table contains more than 65,000 clones; only one count was recorded for 60% to 85% of them. The ten biggest clones cover around 2% of the sample. The sample here was CD4+ or CD8+ T cells sorted from blood, taken in a trial of the OX40 agonist ivuxolimab. The receptors derive from an adult with an advanced solid tumor such as melanoma, head and neck, liver or kidney cancer.

This chain links TRBV5-4 with TRBJ1-1, with 7 bases lining up with TRBD1. Per germline, CDR1 SGHNT and CDR2 YYREEE (reference sequence). The CDR3 has 14 amino acids. After removal of 6 bases from V and 1 base from J, the junction contained 6 bases not matched to a gene. CDR3 sequence: CASIRQGTNTEAFF. As DNA, the CDR3 is TGTGCCAGCATAAGACAGGGTACGAACACTGAAGCTTTCTTT.

This clone was recorded only once. V and J are TRBV5-1 and TRBJ1-4; the D is unclear. V was trimmed by 5 bases and J by 5 bases, leaving 7 bases between them. CDR3 length: 12 amino acids. Germline V lookup: CDR1 SGHRS, CDR2 YFSETQ. The CDR3, as DNA: TGCGCCAGCAGGAGGAGCAATGAAAAACTGTTTTTT. Its translation: CASRRSNEKLFF.

Written as DNA, the CDR3 is TGTGCCAGCAGTTTATTGGGGAACGAATACTTC. This gives the protein CASSLLGNEYF. This chain uses TRBV28 with TRBJ2-7, with no clear D. This CDR3 has 11 amino acids. CDR1 is MDHEN, CDR2 SYDVKM, per germline. Trimming removed 1 base from V and 13 bases from J, with 11 bases in between.

This chain uses TRBV15 with TRBJ1-3; a weak D match, TRBD1 (5 bases). Trimming took off 1 base at V and 0 bases at J, with 10 bases between the two ends. The CDR3 extends over 16 amino acids. From germline, CDR1 is LNHNV and CDR2 YYDKDF (reference sequence). The CDR3 spells CATSRVEGSSGNTIYF. The CDR3 DNA reads TGTGCCACCAGCAGAGTCGAGGGGAGCTCTGGAAACACCATATATTTT.

The chain joins TRBV7-6 to TRBJ2-1; TRBD2 aligns across 8 bases. Germline trimming cut 1 base from V and 6 bases from J; bases unmatched to any gene: 5. Per germline, CDR1 SGHVS and CDR2 FNYEAQ. This CDR3 spans 15 amino acids. CDR3 region: CASSLVSGGPNEQFF. CDR3 nucleotide sequence: TGTGCCAGCAGCTTAGTCTCGGGGGGGCCCAATGAGCAGTTCTTC.

The chain couples TRBV6-6 to TRBJ1-5, with D maybe TRBD1 (5 bases). This CDR3 spans 16 amino acids. V was pared by 5 bases and J by 2 bases, with 16 bases between. The germline V gene encodes CDR1 MNHNY and CDR2 SVGAGI (reference sequence). CDR3 loop: CASSSYSGIGNQPQHF. In nucleotides, the CDR3 is TGTGCCAGCAGTAGCTATTCAGGGATTGGCAATCAGCCCCAGCATTTT.

The chain links TRBV18 to TRBJ1-4; D might be TRBD1 (5 bases). Germline lookup yields CDR1 KGHSH and CDR2 LQKENI. V lost 3 bases and J 12 bases, leaving 14 bases between the germline ends. This CDR3 comprises 13 residues. CDR3 nucleotide sequence: TGTGCCAGCTCACCCGGCAGGGTGGAAGAACTGTTTTTT. This encodes CASSPGRVEELFF.

J is TRBJ2-5 and V is TRBV15; D is perhaps TRBD1 or TRBD2 (6 bases each). The CDR3 length is 16 residues. Between the trimmed V and J ends, which lost 5 bases and 4 bases, there was a span of 20 bases. Germline CDR1 LNHNV, CDR2 YYDKDF (reference sequence). Written as DNA, the CDR3 is TGTGCCACCAGCGCCCTTAGGAGGGGGGAAGGAGAGACCCAGTACTTC. It yields the protein CATSALRRGEGETQYF.

This chain connects TRBV7-8 to TRBJ2-1; D is perhaps TRBD1 or TRBD2 (5 bases each). Germline loops: CDR1 SGHVS, CDR2 FQNEAQ. Trimming cost V 0 bases and J 1 base, with 13 bases left between them. The CDR3 totals 17 residues. In DNA form, the CDR3 reads TGTGCCAGCAGCTTAGCGGGGGTGGCTAGATCCTACAATGAGCAGTTCTTC. It is translated as CASSLAGVARSYNEQFF.

The chain couples TRBV5-3 to TRBJ2-7, with 7 bases fitting TRBD2. TRBV5-3 is placed among ORFs of uncertain function. The CDR3 spans 14 residues. Trimming at V came to 1 base and at J to 4 bases, leaving 5 bases not matched to a gene. This CDR3 is CARSLKGGVYEQYF. The CDR3 region has the DNA TGTGCCAGAAGCTTGAAGGGAGGGGTTTACGAGCAGTACTTC.

The genes are TRBV29-1 and TRBJ1-5; 8 bases agree with TRBD1. V gave up 7 bases and J gave up 7 bases; unmatched junction bases: 12. This CDR3 comprises 14 residues. CDR1 and CDR2 (germline): SQVTM, ANQGSEA. CDR3 coding DNA: TGCAGCGGAGGACAGGGCGGAATCAGGCAGCCCCAGCATTTT. Amino acid sequence: CSGGQGGIRQPQHF.

The J gene is TRBJ1-4, the V gene TRBV11-2, with a possible D match to TRBD1 (6 bases). CDR1 is SGHAT, CDR2 FQNNGV, per germline. Trimming took 6 bases from V and 7 from J, leaving 15 bases between them. The CDR3 loop spans 14 amino acids. CDR3 sequence reads: CASSSTGRSEKLFF. The CDR3 nucleotides read TGTGCCAGCAGTTCAACAGGGAGAAGTGAAAAACTGTTTTTT.

The chain links TRBV6-6 to TRBJ2-3, with TRBD1 matching 8 bases. This CDR3 is 15 amino acids long. Germline values: CDR1 MNHNY, CDR2 SVGAGI (reference sequence). V dropped 2 bases and J dropped 4; count of bases not matched to a gene: 5. DNA for the CDR3: TGTGCCAGCAGTTACGCGGACAGGGACGCAGATACGCAGTATTTT. Translating gives CASSYADRDADTQYF.

The chain has TRBV2 and TRBJ1-1; TRBD1 agrees at 8 bases. Per the germline V gene, CDR1 is SNHLY and CDR2 is FYNNEI. The V gene end was trimmed by 10 bases and the J gene end by 11 bases; junction bases not matched to a gene: 15. This CDR3 contains 13 residues. The chain's CDR3 is CANMRQGALGAFF. The CDR3 bases are TGTGCCAACATGAGGCAGGGGGCGTTAGGCGCTTTCTTT. The variable domain in full, with the rest retrieved from reference TRBV2 and TRBJ1-1, is EPEVTQTPSHQVTQMGQEVILRCVPISNHLYFYWYRQILGQKVEFLVSFYNNEISEKSEIFDDQFSVERPDGSNFTLKIRSTKLEDSAMYFCANMRQGALGAFFGQGTRLTVV.

This clone was counted a single time. V gene TRBV19 combines with J gene TRBJ1-2; D is possibly TRBD1 (6 bases). The CDR3 is 13 residues long. The V end lost 6 bases, the J end lost 8 bases, and 16 bases lay between the germline ends. Germline V lookup: CDR1 LNHDA, CDR2 SQIVND (reference sequence). CDR3 nucleotide sequence: TGTGCCAGTAGCCCGTCAGGGGTCTGGGGCTACACCTTC. This encodes CASSPSGVWGYTF. The whole variable domain, filled in from reference TRBV19 and TRBJ1-2, reads DGGITQSPKYLFRKEGQNVTLSCEQNLNHDAMYWYRQDPGQGLRLIYYSQIVNDFQKGDIAEGYSVSREKKESFPLTVTSAQKNPTAFYLCASSPSGVWGYTFGSGTRLTVV.

The chain is built from TRBV29-1 and TRBJ1-4; the match to TRBD1 covers 7 bases. Unmatched junction bases numbered 8, after V lost 7 bases and J lost 6 bases. Germline loops: CDR1 SQVTM, CDR2 ANQGSEA. This CDR3 region has 13 residues. This CDR3 is CSAGGQGDEKLFF. In nucleotides, the CDR3 is TGCAGCGCCGGCGGCCAGGGGGATGAAAAACTGTTTTTT.

The chain recombines TRBV6-1 with TRBJ2-7, with D maybe TRBD1 (6 bases). The V end lost 5 bases, the J end lost 4 bases, and 9 bases lay between the germline ends. Germline V CDR1 and CDR2: MNHNS, SASEGT. CDR3 length equals 12 residues. The CDR3 nucleotides are TGTGCCAGCAGTTTACAGGGTTACGAGCAGTACTTC. Translation: CASSLQGYEQYF.

This chain connects TRBV18 to TRBJ2-7; weak D call: TRBD2 (7 bases). Per germline, CDR1 KGHSH and CDR2 LQKENI. Between the trimmed V and J ends, which lost 4 bases and 4 bases, there was a span of 14 bases. This CDR3 has 14 residues. CDR3 in amino acids: CASSQAGGRYEQYF. In DNA, the CDR3 is TGTGCCAGCTCACAGGCCGGGGGGCGGTACGAGCAGTACTTC. The variable domain in full, with the rest retrieved from reference TRBV18 and TRBJ2-7, is NAGVMQNPRHLVRRRGQEARLRCSPMKGHSHVYWYRQLPEEGLKFMVYLQKENIIDESGMPKERFSAEFPKEGPSILRIQQVVRGDSAAYFCASSQAGGRYEQYFGPGTRLTVT.

This chain connects TRBV11-3 to TRBJ2-3, with TRBD2 matching 8 bases. The CDR3 consists of 14 residues. CDR1 is SGHNT, CDR2 YENEEA, per germline. Germline trimming cut 4 bases from V and 6 bases from J; bases unmatched to any gene: 6. The CDR3 region has the DNA TGTGCCAGCAGCTACCGGGGGGGCGCTGATACGCAGTATTTT. Encoded protein: CASSYRGGADTQYF.

This clone was seen only a few times. The J gene is TRBJ1-1, the V gene TRBV25-1; 8 nucleotides match TRBD1. The CDR3 sequence is 15 residues long. The ends lost 6 bases at V and 0 bases at J; junction bases unmatched: 6. The germline gives CDR1 MGHDK, CDR2 SYGVNS. This CDR3 is CASRGPDRVNTEAFF. CDR3 nucleotides: TGTGCCAGCAGGGGCCCGGACAGGGTGAACACTGAAGCTTTCTTT.

The chain joins TRBV6-5 to TRBJ2-7, with D tentatively TRBD1 or TRBD2 (5 bases each). Germline values: CDR1 MNHEY, CDR2 SVGAGI. This CDR3 has 15 residues. V lost 8 bases, J lost 0 bases, and 17 bases lay in between. The CDR3 DNA reads as TGTGCCAGCTTTCCCCGACCGGGGCACTCCTACGAGCAGTACTTC. It encodes CASFPRPGHSYEQYF.

The rearrangement joins TRBV5-4 to TRBJ1-1; 7 bases map to TRBD1. Germline trimming cut 0 bases from V and 0 bases from J; bases unmatched to any gene: 5. Germline V gene data show CDR1 as SGHNT and CDR2 as YYREEE (reference sequence). This CDR3 spans 16 amino acids. CDR3 in amino acids: CASSLGQGDMNTEAFF. The CDR3 DNA follows: TGTGCCAGCAGCTTGGGACAGGGTGACATGAACACTGAAGCTTTCTTT.

V usage is TRBV19 and J usage is TRBJ2-4; D is ambiguous. The CDR3 runs to 15 residues. V shed 2 bases and J shed 0 bases, with 8 bases lying between them. Germline V gene lookup returns CDR1 LNHDA and CDR2 SQIVND (reference sequence). DNA for the CDR3: TGTGCCAGTAGTATAACAGCACTAGCCAAAAACATTCAGTACTTC. Its translation: CASSITALAKNIQYF.

This clone was observed a single time. The chain employs TRBV2 and TRBJ2-1; TRBD1 matches 9 bases. The length of the CDR3 is 15 residues. V shed 1 base and J 9 bases; nucleotides not matched to a gene: 7. Germline V gene data show CDR1 as SNHLY and CDR2 as FYNNEI. CDR3 region: CASSEGADRGREQFF. The CDR3 DNA sequence: TGTGCCAGCAGTGAAGGGGCGGACAGGGGACGTGAGCAGTTCTTC.

The V call is TRBV6-1, the J call TRBJ1-2; D is perhaps TRBD1 (5 bases). Trimming took off 6 bases at V and 8 bases at J, with 16 bases between the two ends. From germline, CDR1 is MNHNS and CDR2 SASEGT. The CDR3 covers 13 residues. This CDR3 is CASRSEGQGGYTF. The CDR3 DNA reads as TGTGCCAGCAGAAGTGAGGGGCAGGGCGGCTACACCTTC.

CDR3 in amino acids: CASSPLCQETQYF. The CDR3 DNA follows: TGTGCCAGCAGCCCACTATGCCAAGAGACCCAGTACTTC. This rearrangement joins TRBV11-3 to TRBJ2-5; no firm D call. The V end lost 5 bases, the J end lost 1 base, and 8 bases lay between the germline ends. This CDR3 is 13 amino acids long. Germline CDR1 SGHNT, CDR2 YENEEA.

This rearrangement joins TRBV19 to TRBJ2-7; 7 bases match TRBD1. The CDR3 runs 13 residues. With 6 bases clipped from V and 4 bases from J, the junction kept 6 bases outside the gene matches. CDR1 LNHDA and CDR2 SQIVND come from the germline V gene (reference sequence). CDR3 sequence (DNA): TGTGCCAGTAGCCGGGACAGCCTGTACGAGCAGTACTTC. It is translated as CASSRDSLYEQYF.

The V gene is TRBV7-6, the J gene TRBJ2-7; the D call may be TRBD1 or TRBD2 (5 bases each). CDR3 length: 12 residues. Per germline, CDR1 SGHVS and CDR2 FNYEAQ. Trimming left V 5 bases short and J 7 bases short, with 12 bases between. As DNA, the CDR3 is TGTGCCAGCAGCCCGACGGGGCCTGAGCAGTACTTC. It codes for CASSPTGPEQYF.